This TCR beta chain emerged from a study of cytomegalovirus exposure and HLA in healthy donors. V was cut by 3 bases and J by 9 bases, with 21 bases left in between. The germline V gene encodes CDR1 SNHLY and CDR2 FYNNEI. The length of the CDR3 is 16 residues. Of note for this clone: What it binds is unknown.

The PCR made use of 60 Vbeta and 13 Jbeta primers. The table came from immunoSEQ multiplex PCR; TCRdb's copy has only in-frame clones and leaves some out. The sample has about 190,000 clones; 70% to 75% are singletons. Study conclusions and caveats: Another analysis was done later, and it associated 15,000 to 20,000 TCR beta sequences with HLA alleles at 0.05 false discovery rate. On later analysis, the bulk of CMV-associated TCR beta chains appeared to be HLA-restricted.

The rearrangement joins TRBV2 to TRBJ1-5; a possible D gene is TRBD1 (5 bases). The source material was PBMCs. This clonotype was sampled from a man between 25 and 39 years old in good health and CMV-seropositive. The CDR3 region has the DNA TGTGCCAGCAGTGATGAAAGGAGGGGCCCCAAACTGCCCCAGCATTTT. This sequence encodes CASSDERRGPKLPQHF.